This T cell receptor beta chain was recovered during a study of cytomegalovirus exposure and HLA in healthy donors. V shed 5 bases, J shed 6 bases, and the junction held 6 bases outside the gene matches. The CDR3 contains 13 residues. Germline CDR1 reads SGHTA; CDR2 reads FQGNSA. The study ran its PCR with 60 Vbeta and 13 Jbeta primers. TCRdb's table, derived via immunoSEQ multiplex PCR, lists solely in-frame clones and lacks some. The repertoire consists of 150,000 to 200,000 clones, with roughly 75% occurring once and the leading ten covering 11%. Sequences were obtained from PBMCs. The chain uses TRBV7-2 and TRBJ1-1; 7 bases line up with TRBD1. This TCR was recovered from a man between 18 and 29 years old in good health and CMV-seropositive. CDR3 DNA: TGTGCCAGCAGCCGAGACAGGGCCCCTGAAGCTTTCTTT. Encoded protein: CASSRDRAPEAFF.